Shown below are 12 T cell receptor beta chains from a single sample sequenced in a study of CD8 T cells in Susac syndrome (dated by TCRdb to the late 2010s). Receptor libraries were prepared by the immunoSEQ multiplex PCR assay. RNA was extracted using the RNeasy kit, and about 0.5 to 1 ug of the RNA was reverse transcribed with random hexamers. The public reads were run again by TCRdb, first through fastp at Q25 and then through MiXCR, and only productive beta chains were kept. Every CDR3 protein is listed once, alongside the most common genes and DNA of its rows. The sample table lists about 300,000 distinct CDR3 sequences, approximately 89% of them with a count of one. The ten most abundant clones make up roughly 0.17% of the sample. The sequenced sample consisted of CD8+ T cells from PBMCs. The source is a human donor with multiple sclerosis.

The V gene is TRBV20-1, the J gene TRBJ2-7, with 8 bases fitting TRBD1. V lost 3 bases, J lost 6 bases, and 10 bases stayed unmatched. Germline V gives CDR1 DFQATT, CDR2 SNEGSKA (reference sequence). This CDR3 contains 14 residues. As DNA, the CDR3 is TGCAGTGCTAGGGTTACCCAGGGGGCCGGCGAGCAGTACTTC. It translates to CSARVTQGAGEQYF.

The sample holds one count of this clonotype. The genes are TRBV29-1 and TRBJ2-5, with 10 positions matching TRBD2. There are 13 residues in the CDR3. The ends lost 7 bases at V and 3 bases at J; junction bases unmatched: 5. The germline gives CDR1 SQVTM, CDR2 ANQGSEA. The CDR3 loop is CSGFLAGEETQYF. The CDR3 DNA sequence: TGCAGCGGTTTTCTAGCGGGGGAAGAGACCCAGTACTTC. Using reference TRBV29-1 and TRBJ2-5 for the parts outside the CDR3, the full variable domain is SAVISQKPSRDICQRGTSLTIQCQVDSQVTMMFWYRQQPGQSLTLIATANQGSEATYESGFVIDKFPISRPNLTFSTLTVSNMSPEDSSIYLCSGFLAGEETQYFGPGTRLLVL.

The chain has TRBV25-1 and TRBJ2-1; D ambiguous. V lost 4 bases, J lost 6 bases, and 4 bases lay in between. Per the germline V gene, CDR1 is MGHDK and CDR2 is SYGVNS. This CDR3 is 11 amino acids long. CDR3 residues: CASSVANEQFF. In nucleotides, the CDR3 is TGTGCCAGCAGTGTAGCCAATGAGCAGTTCTTC.

The rearrangement links TRBV7-9 to TRBJ1-1, with 10 positions matching TRBD1. CDR1 and CDR2 from the germline V gene are SEHNR and FQNEAQ (reference sequence). The CDR3 sequence is 16 residues long. V lost 5 bases to trimming and J lost 5 bases; unmatched junction nucleotides: 11. The CDR3 DNA sequence: TGTGCCAGCAGCCTACAACCGGGACAGGGGTTGACTGAAGCTTTCTTT. Translating gives CASSLQPGQGLTEAFF. Combining the CDR3 with reference TRBV7-9 and TRBJ1-1 gives the whole variable domain DTGVSQNPRHKITKRGQNVTFRCDPISEHNRLYWYRQTLGQGPEFLTYFQNEAQLEKSRLLSDRFSAERPKGSFSTLEIQRTEQGDSAMYLCASSLQPGQGLTEAFFGQGTRLTVV.

This clonotype was recorded a few times. The chain combines TRBV4-1 with TRBJ2-7; 7 nucleotides match TRBD2. Trimming took 0 bases from V and 1 from J; bases not matched to a gene: 3. Germline V gives CDR1 MGHRA, CDR2 YSYEKL. There are 15 residues in the CDR3. The CDR3 DNA follows: TGCGCCAGCAGCCAAGAAGCGGGGAGGTCCTACGAGCAGTACTTC. Protein: CASSQEAGRSYEQYF.

CDR3 in amino acids: CASSQPGQGFLDQPQHF. DNA of the CDR3: TGTGCCAGCAGCCAACCGGGACAGGGATTTTTAGATCAGCCCCAGCATTTT. The genes are TRBV3-1 and TRBJ1-5, with 9 bases lining up with TRBD1. This CDR3 comprises 17 residues. Germline loops: CDR1 LGHDT, CDR2 YNNKEL (reference sequence). V gave up 2 bases and J gave up 5 bases; unmatched junction bases: 10.

The chain recombines TRBV6-5 with TRBJ2-7, with a possible D match to TRBD2 (6 bases). The V gene's germline CDR1 is MNHEY and CDR2 SVGAGI. The CDR3 spans 14 residues. V was clipped by 1 base and J by 0 bases, with 7 bases between them. The CDR3 sequence is CASSYYGSSYEQYF. DNA of the CDR3: TGTGCCAGCAGTTACTACGGGAGCTCCTACGAGCAGTACTTC.

The gene calls are TRBV6-2 or TRBV6-3 and TRBJ2-3; unclear D gene. The CDR3 is 15 residues long. Trimming left V 3 bases short and J 2 bases short, with 12 bases between. Germline CDR1 is MNHEY and CDR2 is SVGEGT. The CDR3 here is CASSYLADLTDTQYF. The CDR3 coding sequence is TGTGCCAGCAGTTATTTGGCGGACCTCACAGATACGCAGTATTTT.

Notes on this clonotype: The junction does not match germline at one end; this may be a read error. The rearrangement links TRBV24-1 to TRBJ2-5; 7 bases agree with TRBD1. CDR3 length equals 17 residues. CDR1 is KGHDR and CDR2 is SFDVKD in the germline V gene. The CDR3, as DNA: TGTGCCACCGGTGATCACCGGATAGGGGACAGCCAAGAGACCCAGTACTTC. It encodes CATGDHRIGDSQETQYF.

The chain combines TRBV19 with TRBJ2-7, with 10 bases identical to TRBD2. Trimming cost V 9 bases and J 3 bases; bases outside gene matches: 11. Germline V CDR1 and CDR2: LNHDA, SQIVND (reference sequence). The CDR3 totals 15 residues. Here the CDR3 DNA reads TGTGCCAGCAGCCCAACTAGCGGGGCTCACTACGAGCAGTACTTC. Translating it yields CASSPTSGAHYEQYF.

This clonotype was observed once. The chain uses TRBV5-4 and TRBJ2-3, with 9 bases lining up with TRBD2. The CDR3 is 19 amino acids. Trimming at V came to 0 bases and at J to 1 base, leaving 12 bases not matched to a gene. Germline V lookup: CDR1 SGHNT, CDR2 YYREEE (reference sequence). CDR3 in amino acids: CASSLVDTLAGDGTDTQYF. DNA of the CDR3: TGTGCCAGCAGCTTGGTTGACACTTTAGCGGGGGACGGCACAGATACGCAGTATTTT.

V gene TRBV14 combines with J gene TRBJ2-7; TRBD1 aligns across 7 bases. The CDR3 runs to 14 residues. CDR1 SGHDN and CDR2 FVKESK come from the germline V gene. Trimming removed 1 base from V and 3 bases from J; junction bases left unmatched: 3. In DNA, the CDR3 is TGTGCCAGCAGCCAAGTGGACAGGAGCTACGAGCAGTACTTC. Translating gives CASSQVDRSYEQYF.